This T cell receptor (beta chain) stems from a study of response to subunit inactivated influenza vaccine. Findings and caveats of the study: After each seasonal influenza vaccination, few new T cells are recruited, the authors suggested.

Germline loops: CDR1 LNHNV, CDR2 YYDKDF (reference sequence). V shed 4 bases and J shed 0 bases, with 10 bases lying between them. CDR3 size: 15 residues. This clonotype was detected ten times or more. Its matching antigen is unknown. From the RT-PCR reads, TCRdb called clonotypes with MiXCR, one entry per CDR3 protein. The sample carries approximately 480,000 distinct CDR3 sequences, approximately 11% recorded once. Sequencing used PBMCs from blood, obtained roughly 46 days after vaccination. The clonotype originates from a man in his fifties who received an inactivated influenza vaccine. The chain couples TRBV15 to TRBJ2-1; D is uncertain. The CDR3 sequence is CATSKAGGSYNEQFF. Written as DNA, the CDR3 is TGTGCCACCAGCAAGGCCGGTGGCTCCTACAATGAGCAGTTCTTC.